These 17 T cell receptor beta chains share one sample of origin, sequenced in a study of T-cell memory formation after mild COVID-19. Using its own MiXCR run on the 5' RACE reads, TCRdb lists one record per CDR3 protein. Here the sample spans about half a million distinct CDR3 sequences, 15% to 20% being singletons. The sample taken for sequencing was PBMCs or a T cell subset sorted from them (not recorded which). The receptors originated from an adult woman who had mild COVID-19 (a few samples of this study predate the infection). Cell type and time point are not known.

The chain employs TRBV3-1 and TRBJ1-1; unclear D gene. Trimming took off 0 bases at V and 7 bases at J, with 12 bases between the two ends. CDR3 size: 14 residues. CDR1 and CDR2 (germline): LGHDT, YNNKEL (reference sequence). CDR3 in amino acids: CASSQDVYGGEAFF. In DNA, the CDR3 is TGTGCCAGCAGCCAAGATGTTTACGGTGGTGAAGCTTTCTTT. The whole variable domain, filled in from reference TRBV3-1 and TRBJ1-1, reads DTAVSQTPKYLVTQMGNDKSIKCEQNLGHDTMYWYKQDSKKFLKIMFSYNNKELIINETVPNRFSPKSPDKAHLNLHINSLELGDSAVYFCASSQDVYGGEAFFGQGTRLTVV.

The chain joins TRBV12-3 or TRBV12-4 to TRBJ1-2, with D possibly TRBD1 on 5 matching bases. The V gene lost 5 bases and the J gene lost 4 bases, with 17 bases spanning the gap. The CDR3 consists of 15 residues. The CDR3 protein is CASSLTGLGGYGYTF. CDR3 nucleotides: TGTGCCAGCAGTCTAACAGGACTCGGCGGCTATGGCTACACCTTC.

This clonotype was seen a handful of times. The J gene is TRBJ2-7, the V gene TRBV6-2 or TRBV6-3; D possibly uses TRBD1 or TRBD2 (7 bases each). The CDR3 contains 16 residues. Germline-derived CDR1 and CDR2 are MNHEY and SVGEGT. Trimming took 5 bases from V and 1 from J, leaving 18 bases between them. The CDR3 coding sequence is TGTGCCAGCAGTACCCGACAGGGAGGGTCGTCCTACGAGCAGTACTTC. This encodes CASSTRQGGSSYEQYF.

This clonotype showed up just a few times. The CDR3 protein is CASSLEEGAYGYTF. The CDR3 DNA reads as TGTGCCAGCAGCTTAGAGGAGGGGGCCTATGGCTACACCTTC. V is TRBV7-9 and J is TRBJ1-2; 7 positions match TRBD1. Germline-derived CDR1 and CDR2 are SEHNR and FQNEAQ (reference sequence). V gave up 1 base and J gave up 4 bases; unmatched junction bases: 3. The CDR3 is made up of 14 amino acids.

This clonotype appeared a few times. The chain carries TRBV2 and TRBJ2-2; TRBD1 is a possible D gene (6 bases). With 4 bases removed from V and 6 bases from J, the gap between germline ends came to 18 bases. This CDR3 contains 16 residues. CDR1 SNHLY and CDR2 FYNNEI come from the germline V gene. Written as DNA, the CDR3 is TGTGCCAGCAGTGCCCGCCAGGGGTATCCCGCCGGGGAGCTGTTTTTT. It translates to CASSARQGYPAGELFF.

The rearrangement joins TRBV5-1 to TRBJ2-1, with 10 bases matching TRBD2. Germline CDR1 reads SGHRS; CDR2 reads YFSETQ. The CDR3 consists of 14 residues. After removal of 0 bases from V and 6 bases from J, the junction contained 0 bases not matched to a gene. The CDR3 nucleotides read TGCGCCAGCAGCTTGGAGCGGGAGGGCAATGAGCAGTTCTTC. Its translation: CASSLEREGNEQFF.

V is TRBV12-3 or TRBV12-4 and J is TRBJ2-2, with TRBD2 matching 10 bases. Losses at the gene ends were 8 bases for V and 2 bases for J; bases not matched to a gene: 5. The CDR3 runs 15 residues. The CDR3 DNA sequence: TGTGCCAGCTCCCCTAGCGGGGGAAACACCGGGGAGCTGTTTTTT. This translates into CASSPSGGNTGELFF.

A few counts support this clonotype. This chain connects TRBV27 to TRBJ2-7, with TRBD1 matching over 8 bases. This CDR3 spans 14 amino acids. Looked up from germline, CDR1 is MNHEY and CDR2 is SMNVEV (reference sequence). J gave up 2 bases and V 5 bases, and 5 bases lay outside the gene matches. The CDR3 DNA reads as TGTGCCAGCAGTATCACAGGGGGGACCTACGAGCAGTACTTC. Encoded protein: CASSITGGTYEQYF.

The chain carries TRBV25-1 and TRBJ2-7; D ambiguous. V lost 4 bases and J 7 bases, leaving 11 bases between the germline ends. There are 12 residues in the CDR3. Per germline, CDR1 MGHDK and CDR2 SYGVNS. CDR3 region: CASSVIGLEQYF. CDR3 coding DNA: TGTGCCAGCAGTGTTATCGGTTTGGAGCAGTACTTC.

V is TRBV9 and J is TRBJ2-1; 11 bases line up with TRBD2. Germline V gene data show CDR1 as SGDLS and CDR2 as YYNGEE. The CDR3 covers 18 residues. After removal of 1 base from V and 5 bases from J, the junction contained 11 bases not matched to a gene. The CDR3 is CASSVPWGSGGANNEQFF. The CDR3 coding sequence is TGTGCCAGCAGCGTACCCTGGGGTAGCGGGGGGGCTAACAATGAGCAGTTCTTC.

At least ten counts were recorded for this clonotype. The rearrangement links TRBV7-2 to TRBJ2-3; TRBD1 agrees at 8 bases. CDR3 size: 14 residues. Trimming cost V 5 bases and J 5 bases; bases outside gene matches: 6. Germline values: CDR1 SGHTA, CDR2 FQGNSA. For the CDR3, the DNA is TGTGCCAGCAGCGTCGGGACAGGCGGAGATACGCAGTATTTT. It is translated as CASSVGTGGDTQYF.

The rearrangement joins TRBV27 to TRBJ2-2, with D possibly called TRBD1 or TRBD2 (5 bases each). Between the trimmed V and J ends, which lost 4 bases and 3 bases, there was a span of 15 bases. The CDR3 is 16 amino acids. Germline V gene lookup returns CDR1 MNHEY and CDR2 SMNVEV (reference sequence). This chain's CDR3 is CASSSLQVGDTGELFF. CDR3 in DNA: TGTGCCAGCAGTTCGCTACAGGTCGGGGACACCGGGGAGCTGTTTTTT.

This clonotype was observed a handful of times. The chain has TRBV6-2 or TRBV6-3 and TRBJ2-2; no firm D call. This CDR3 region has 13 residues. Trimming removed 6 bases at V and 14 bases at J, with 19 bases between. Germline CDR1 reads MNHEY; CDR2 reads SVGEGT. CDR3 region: CASSPGSTRILFF. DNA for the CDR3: TGTGCCAGCAGCCCCGGCAGCACCCGTATCCTGTTTTTT.

CDR3 sequence: CASSYVGTGELFF. In DNA, the CDR3 is TGTGCCAGCAGTTACGTGGGCACCGGGGAGCTGTTTTTT. This sequence joins TRBV6-2 or TRBV6-3 and TRBJ2-2; the D is unclear. Trimming removed 2 bases at V and 4 bases at J, with 5 bases between. Germline assignment: CDR1 MNHEY and CDR2 SVGEGT. The CDR3 extends over 13 amino acids.

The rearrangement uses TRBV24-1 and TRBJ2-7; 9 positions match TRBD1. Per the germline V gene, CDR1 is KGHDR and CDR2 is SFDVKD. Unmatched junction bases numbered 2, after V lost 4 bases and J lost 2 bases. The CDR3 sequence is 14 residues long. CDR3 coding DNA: TGTGCCACCAGTGAAGGGACAGGGACCTACGAGCAGTACTTC. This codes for CATSEGTGTYEQYF.

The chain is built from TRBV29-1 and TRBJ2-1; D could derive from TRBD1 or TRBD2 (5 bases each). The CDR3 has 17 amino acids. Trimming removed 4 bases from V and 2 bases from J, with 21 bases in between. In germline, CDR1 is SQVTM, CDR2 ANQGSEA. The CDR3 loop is CSVVQRARVGTYNEQFF. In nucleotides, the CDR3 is TGCAGCGTTGTCCAACGCGCCAGGGTCGGGACCTACAATGAGCAGTTCTTC.

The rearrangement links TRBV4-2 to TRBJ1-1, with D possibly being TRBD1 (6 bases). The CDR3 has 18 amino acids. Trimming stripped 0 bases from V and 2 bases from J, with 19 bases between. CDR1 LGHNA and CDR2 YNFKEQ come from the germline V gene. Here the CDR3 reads CASSQDRRARGVNTEAFF. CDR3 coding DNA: TGTGCCAGCAGCCAAGATAGGAGGGCCAGGGGCGTAAACACTGAAGCTTTCTTT.